These 7 T cell receptor beta chains were all obtained from the same sample, sequenced in a study of cytomegalovirus exposure and HLA in healthy donors. Sequencing was performed with immunoSEQ multiplex PCR; in TCRdb, only in-frame clones are kept and a portion is missing. The data contain about 79,000 clones, under 95% of them singletons. Sequenced: PBMCs. Source of these receptors: a woman between 25 and 40 years old in good health and CMV-seronegative.

The gene calls are TRBV7-3 and TRBJ2-5; a weak D match, TRBD2 (6 bases). The CDR3 contains 17 residues. Per the germline V gene, CDR1 is SGHTA and CDR2 is FQGTGA. Trimming cost V 1 base and J 2 bases, with 17 bases left between them. CDR3 nucleotide sequence: TGTGCCAGCAGCTTAAGGGGTTTAGGTAGCGGACAAGAGACCCAGTACTTC. This gives the protein CASSLRGLGSGQETQYF.

The rearrangement joins TRBV5-4 to TRBJ2-3; 14 nucleotides match TRBD2. Losses at the gene ends were 6 bases for V and 6 bases for J; bases not matched to a gene: 6. Germline values: CDR1 SGHNT, CDR2 YYREEE (reference sequence). This CDR3 is 15 amino acids long. This chain's CDR3 is CASKLGLAGADTQYF. The CDR3 nucleotides read TGTGCCAGCAAACTGGGACTAGCGGGGGCCGATACGCAGTATTTT.

The chain has TRBV7-9 and TRBJ2-5; the match to TRBD2 covers 13 bases. This CDR3 is built from 18 residues. The V gene's germline CDR1 is SEHNR and CDR2 FQNEAQ (reference sequence). With 1 base clipped from V and 2 bases from J, the junction kept 7 bases outside the gene matches. CDR3 nucleotide sequence: TGTGCCAGCAGCTTAGGGACTAGCGGGGGAAAGCTTCAAGAGACCCAGTACTTC. Translated: CASSLGTSGGKLQETQYF.

This chain links TRBV5-4 with TRBJ1-1, with D hard to call. This CDR3 has 15 amino acids. V dropped 2 bases and J dropped 4 bases, with 15 bases sitting between them. Germline V lookup: CDR1 SGHNT, CDR2 YYREEE (reference sequence). CDR3: CASSLGGLASTEAFF. In nucleotides, the CDR3 is TGTGCCAGCAGCTTAGGAGGTCTGGCCTCCACTGAAGCTTTCTTT.

The genes are TRBV28 and TRBJ2-1, with a tentative D call TRBD2 (5 bases). V lost 2 bases, J lost 7 bases, and 12 bases lay in between. CDR3 length: 14 residues. Per germline, CDR1 MDHEN and CDR2 SYDVKM. CDR3 amino acids: CASSLRGRPNEQFF. The CDR3 DNA sequence: TGTGCCAGCAGTTTAAGAGGGCGCCCGAATGAGCAGTTCTTC.

This chain joins TRBV19 and TRBJ2-1, with 10 positions matching TRBD2. The CDR3 runs to 17 residues. After removal of 3 bases from V and 5 bases from J, the junction contained 10 bases not matched to a gene. In germline, CDR1 is LNHDA, CDR2 SQIVND (reference sequence). The CDR3 DNA is TGTGCCAGTAGTATGCTGGTATCTAGCGGGAGAGACAATGAGCAGTTCTTC. This encodes CASSMLVSSGRDNEQFF.

This rearrangement joins TRBV5-6 to TRBJ1-2; TRBD1 agrees at 7 bases. The V gene's germline CDR1 is SGHDT and CDR2 YYEEEE. The CDR3 length is 13 residues. The V gene end was trimmed by 2 bases and the J gene end by 7 bases; junction bases not matched to a gene: 5. CDR3 sequence (DNA): TGTGCCAGCAGCTTCCGGGCAGGGGGTGGCTACACCTTC. Translation: CASSFRAGGGYTF.